The 16 T cell receptor beta chains given below trace back to one sample, sequenced in a study of blood T cell repertoires in COVID-19. The repertoire was sequenced with immunoSEQ multiplex PCR; TCRdb's copy has only in-frame clones and lacks some. The sample shows under 250,000 clones, roughly 92% of them seen only once. Sequenced sample: peripheral blood. These receptor sequences come from a man aged 55 to 70 with COVID-19, enrolled during active disease.

This chain links TRBV7-6 with TRBJ2-3, with D perhaps matching TRBD2 (5 bases). Germline loops: CDR1 SGHVS, CDR2 FNYEAQ. The V and J ends lost 5 bases and 3 bases respectively, with 24 bases between them. This CDR3 has 18 residues. The CDR3 reads CASSKPSGKGWETDTQYF. The DNA of the CDR3 is TGTGCCAGCAGCAAACCATCGGGGAAAGGGTGGGAGACAGATACGCAGTATTTT. The full variable domain, rest sourced from reference TRBV7-6 and TRBJ2-3, is GAGVSQSPRYKVTKRGQDVALRCDPISGHVSLYWYRQALGQGPEFLTYFNYEAQQDKSGLPNDRFSAERPEGSISTLTIQRTEQRDSAMYRCASSKPSGKGWETDTQYFGPGTRLTVL.

V and J are TRBV2 and TRBJ1-6; possibly TRBD1 for D (5 bases). The V gene's germline CDR1 is SNHLY and CDR2 FYNNEI. The V end lost 2 bases, the J end lost 4 bases, and 21 bases lay between the germline ends. This CDR3 spans 19 amino acids. CDR3: CASSESSRGTGRYNSPLHF. CDR3 nucleotides: TGTGCCAGCAGTGAATCTAGTAGGGGAACAGGTCGTTATAATTCACCCCTCCACTTT.

The chain recombines TRBV28 with TRBJ1-2; no definite D call. This CDR3 spans 13 amino acids. Germline values: CDR1 MDHEN, CDR2 SYDVKM. The V gene lost 5 bases and the J gene lost 4 bases, with 11 bases spanning the gap. CDR3 loop: CASSPQIGYGYTF. CDR3 DNA: TGTGCCAGCAGTCCGCAAATCGGCTATGGCTACACCTTC.

CDR3 amino acids: CASSPLDRGGTGELFF. In DNA, the CDR3 is TGCGCCAGCAGCCCCCTCGACAGGGGAGGGACCGGGGAGCTGTTTTTT. V usage is TRBV5-1 and J usage is TRBJ2-2, with D maybe TRBD1 (8 bases). Germline CDR1 and CDR2: SGHRS and YFSETQ. Trimming shortened V by 4 bases and J by 5 bases, and 18 bases separated the two germline ends. The CDR3 is made up of 16 amino acids.

J is TRBJ1-2 and V is TRBV5-4; D is possibly TRBD1 (6 bases). V lost 3 bases and J 5 bases, leaving 11 bases between the germline ends. The germline V gene encodes CDR1 SGHNT and CDR2 YYREEE (reference sequence). The CDR3 is 13 residues long. CDR3 DNA sequence: TGTGCCAGCAGCTCTCCAGGGGTATATGGCTACACCTTC. Translated, it gives CASSSPGVYGYTF. The variable domain in full, with the rest retrieved from reference TRBV5-4 and TRBJ1-2, is ETGVTQSPTHLIKTRGQQVTLRCSSQSGHNTVSWYQQALGQGPQFIFQYYREEENGRGNFPPRFSGLQFPNYSSELNVNALELDDSALYLCASSSPGVYGYTFGSGTRLTVV.

The chain recombines TRBV27 with TRBJ1-3, with no clear D. The CDR3 is made up of 15 amino acids. Germline V lookup: CDR1 MNHEY, CDR2 SMNVEV (reference sequence). V was pared by 6 bases and J by 7 bases, with 19 bases between. Here the CDR3 DNA reads TGTGCCAGCAGCCCTCTAGCAGGTTCGGGCAACACCATATATTTT. This codes for CASSPLAGSGNTIYF.

The chain links TRBV5-1 to TRBJ2-1; tentatively, D is TRBD2 (5 bases). Germline loops: CDR1 SGHRS, CDR2 YFSETQ. The CDR3 runs 13 residues. V lost 4 bases and J 9 bases, leaving 14 bases between the germline ends. The CDR3 region has the DNA TGCGCCAGCAGCATGACTTCGAGGGTTGAGCAGTTCTTC. This translates into CASSMTSRVEQFF.

V and J are TRBV6-2 or TRBV6-3 and TRBJ1-5, with 7 bases aligning to TRBD1. The V gene's germline CDR1 is MNHEY and CDR2 SVGEGT. V gave up 2 bases and J gave up 4 bases; unmatched junction bases: 8. CDR3 length: 16 residues. The CDR3 DNA follows: TGTGCCAGCAGTTACCGTAGAGCAGGGGGGAATCAGCCCCAGCATTTT. Its translation: CASSYRRAGGNQPQHF.

This clone was recorded a few times. The chain employs TRBV28 and TRBJ1-6; D unclear. Germline CDR1 and CDR2: MDHEN and SYDVKM. V lost 2 bases to trimming and J lost 5 bases, with 10 bases between them. This CDR3 is 15 amino acids long. For the CDR3, the DNA is TGTGCCAGCAGTTTAGGCATACTAAATAATTCACCCCTCCACTTT. Its protein product is CASSLGILNNSPLHF.

This chain links TRBV6-4 with TRBJ1-1, with 9 bases lining up with TRBD1. V shed 2 bases and J 5 bases; nucleotides not matched to a gene: 6. CDR1 and CDR2 from the germline V gene are MRHNA and SNTAGT. CDR3 length: 15 amino acids. In nucleotides, the CDR3 is TGTGCCAGCAGTGACCCACAGGGGGCGCCAACTGAAGCTTTCTTT. This codes for CASSDPQGAPTEAFF.

This clone was observed a few times. The chain combines TRBV23-1 with TRBJ1-2, with unresolved D. TRBV23-1 is placed among ORFs of uncertain function. This CDR3 comprises 16 residues. Trimming removed 1 base at V and 4 bases at J, with 16 bases between. In DNA, the CDR3 is TGCGCCAGCAGTCAATGGAGGTTTGAGACTTTCTATGGCTACACCTTC. Translation: CASSQWRFETFYGYTF.

A single count supports this clone. The chain recombines TRBV5-1 with TRBJ2-2, with 7 bases identical to TRBD2. Germline V gene lookup returns CDR1 SGHRS and CDR2 YFSETQ. CDR3 length: 16 residues. V shed 3 bases and J 6 bases; nucleotides not matched to a gene: 11. The CDR3: CASSSWERRGAGELFF. The CDR3 region has the DNA TGCGCCAGCAGCTCCTGGGAGCGCCGGGGGGCCGGGGAGCTGTTTTTT.

The V call is TRBV5-5, the J call TRBJ2-7; D might be TRBD1 (5 bases). Looked up from germline, CDR1 is SGHKS and CDR2 is YYEKEE (reference sequence). The V gene lost 2 bases and the J gene lost 2 bases, with 11 bases spanning the gap. This CDR3 spans 14 amino acids. The CDR3 reads CASSLTQGPYEQYF. The DNA for the CDR3 is TGTGCCAGCAGCTTAACCCAGGGTCCCTACGAGCAGTACTTC. Full variable domain (outside the CDR3, taken from reference TRBV5-5 and TRBJ2-7): DAGVTQSPTHLIKTRGQQVTLRCSPISGHKSVSWYQQVLGQGPQFIFQYYEKEERGRGNFPDRFSARQFPNYSSELNVNALLLGDSALYLCASSLTQGPYEQYFGPGTRLTVT.

The V and J genes are TRBV3-1 (or the pseudogene TRBV3-2) and TRBJ2-7, with D hard to call. V gave up 1 base and J gave up 6 bases, with 7 bases separating them. Germline CDR1 LGHDT, CDR2 YNNKEL (reference sequence). This CDR3 has 12 residues. CDR3 loop: CASSQAALEQYF. CDR3 nucleotide sequence: TGTGCCAGCAGCCAAGCTGCGCTCGAGCAGTACTTC.

The genes are TRBV2 and TRBJ2-3, with 12 bases identical to TRBD2. Unmatched junction bases numbered 11, after V lost 6 bases and J lost 1 base. The CDR3 is 18 amino acids. CDR1 is SNHLY, CDR2 FYNNEI, per germline. The chain's CDR3 is CASRKTGLAGLGTDTQYF. The CDR3 nucleotides read TGTGCCAGCAGGAAGACGGGACTAGCGGGCCTTGGCACAGATACGCAGTATTTT.

V gene TRBV4-3 combines with J gene TRBJ1-2, with TRBD1 as a possible D gene (6 bases). The V gene's germline CDR1 is LGHNA and CDR2 YSLEER. This CDR3 comprises 14 residues. V was clipped by 0 bases and J by 8 bases, with 13 bases between them. The CDR3 region is CASSQDQGLGGYTF. DNA for the CDR3: TGCGCCAGCAGCCAAGATCAGGGGCTTGGGGGCTACACCTTC.